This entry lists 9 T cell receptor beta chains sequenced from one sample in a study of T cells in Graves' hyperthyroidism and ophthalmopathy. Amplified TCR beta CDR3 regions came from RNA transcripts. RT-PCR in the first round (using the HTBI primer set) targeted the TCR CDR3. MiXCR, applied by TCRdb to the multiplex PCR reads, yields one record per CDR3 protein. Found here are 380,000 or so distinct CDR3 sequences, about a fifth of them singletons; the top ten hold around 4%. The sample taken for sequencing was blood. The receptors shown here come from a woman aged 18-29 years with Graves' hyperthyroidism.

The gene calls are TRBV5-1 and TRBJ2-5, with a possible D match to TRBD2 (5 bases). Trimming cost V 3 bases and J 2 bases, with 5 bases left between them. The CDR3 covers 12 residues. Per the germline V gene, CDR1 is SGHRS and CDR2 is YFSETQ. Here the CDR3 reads CASSWEQETQYF. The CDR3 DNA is TGCGCCAGCAGCTGGGAGCAAGAGACCCAGTACTTC.

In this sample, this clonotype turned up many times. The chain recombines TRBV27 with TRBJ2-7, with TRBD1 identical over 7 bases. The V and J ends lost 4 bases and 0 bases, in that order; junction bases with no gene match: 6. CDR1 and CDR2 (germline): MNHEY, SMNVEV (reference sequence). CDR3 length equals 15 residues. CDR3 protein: CASSSTGKLSYEQYF. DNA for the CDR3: TGTGCCAGCAGTTCGACAGGGAAGCTCTCCTACGAGCAGTACTTC.

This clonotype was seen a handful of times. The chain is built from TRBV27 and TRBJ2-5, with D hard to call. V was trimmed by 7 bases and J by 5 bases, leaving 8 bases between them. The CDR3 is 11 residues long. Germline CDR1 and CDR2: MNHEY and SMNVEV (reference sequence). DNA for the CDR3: TGTGCCAGCAAGAGTTTTGAGACCCAGTACTTC. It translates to CASKSFETQYF.

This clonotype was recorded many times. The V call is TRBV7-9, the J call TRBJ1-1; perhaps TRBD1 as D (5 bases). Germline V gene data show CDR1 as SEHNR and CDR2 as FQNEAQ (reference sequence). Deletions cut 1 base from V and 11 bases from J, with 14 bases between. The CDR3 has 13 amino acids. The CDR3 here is CASSLGDFPWAFF. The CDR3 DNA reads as TGTGCCAGCAGCTTAGGGGACTTTCCCTGGGCTTTCTTT.

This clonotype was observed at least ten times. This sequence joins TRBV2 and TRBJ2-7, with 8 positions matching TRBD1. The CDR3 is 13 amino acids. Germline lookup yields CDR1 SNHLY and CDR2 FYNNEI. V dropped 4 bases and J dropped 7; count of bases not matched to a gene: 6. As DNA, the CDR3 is TGTGCCAGCAGTGGACAGGGGCTTTGGGAGCAGTACTTC. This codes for CASSGQGLWEQYF.

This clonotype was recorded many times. The CDR3 DNA sequence: TGTGCCAGCAGTTATATCGGGACAGGGGAATATGGCTACACCTTC. It is translated as CASSYIGTGEYGYTF. V usage is TRBV6-5 and J usage is TRBJ1-2; 10 nucleotides match TRBD1. With V trimmed by 3 bases and J by 5 bases, 6 bases remained unmatched. The CDR3 runs to 15 residues. Germline values: CDR1 MNHEY, CDR2 SVGAGI.

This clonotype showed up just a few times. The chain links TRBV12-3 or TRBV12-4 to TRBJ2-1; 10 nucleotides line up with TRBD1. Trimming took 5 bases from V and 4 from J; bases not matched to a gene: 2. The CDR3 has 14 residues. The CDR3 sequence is CASSTDRGYNEQFF. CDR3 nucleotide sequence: TGTGCCAGCAGTACGGACAGGGGGTACAATGAGCAGTTCTTC.

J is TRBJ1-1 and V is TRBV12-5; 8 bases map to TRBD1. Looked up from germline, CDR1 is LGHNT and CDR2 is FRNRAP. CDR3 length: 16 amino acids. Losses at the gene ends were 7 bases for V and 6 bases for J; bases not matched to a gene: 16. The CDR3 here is CASATPGRGRDAEAFF. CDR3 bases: TGTGCTAGTGCCACGCCAGGCAGGGGGCGAGACGCTGAAGCTTTCTTT. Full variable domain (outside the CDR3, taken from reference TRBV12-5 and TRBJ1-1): DARVTQTPRHKVTEMGQEVTMRCQPILGHNTVFWYRQTMMQGLELLAYFRNRAPLDDSGMPKDRFSAEMPDATLATLKIQPSEPRDSAVYFCASATPGRGRDAEAFFGQGTRLTVV.

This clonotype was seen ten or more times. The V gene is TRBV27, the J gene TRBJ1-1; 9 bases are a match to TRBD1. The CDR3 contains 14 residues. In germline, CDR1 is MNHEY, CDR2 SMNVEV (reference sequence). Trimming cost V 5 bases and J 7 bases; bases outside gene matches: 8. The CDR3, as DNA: TGTGCCAGCAGTCTCCTGACAGGGGGGTTTGAAGCTTTCTTT. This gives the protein CASSLLTGGFEAFF.